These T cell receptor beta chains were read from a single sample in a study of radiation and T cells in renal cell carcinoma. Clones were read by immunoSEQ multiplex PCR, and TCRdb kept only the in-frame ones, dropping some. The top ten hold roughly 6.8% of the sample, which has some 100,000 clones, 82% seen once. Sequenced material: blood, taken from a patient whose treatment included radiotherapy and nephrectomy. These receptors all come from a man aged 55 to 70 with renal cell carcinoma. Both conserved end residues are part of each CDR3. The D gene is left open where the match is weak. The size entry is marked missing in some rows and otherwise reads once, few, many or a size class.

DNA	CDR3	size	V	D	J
TGTGCCAGCAGTTCCCCACTAATGGGAGGGCGGAATCAGCCCCAGCATTTT	CASSSPLMGGRNQPQHF	NA	TRBV27	NA	TRBJ1-5
TGCAGCGTTGAGGAGACGGTCGAAAAACTGTTTTTT	CSVEETVEKLFF	NA	TRBV29-1	NA	TRBJ1-4
TGCGCCAGCAGCTTGGGACAGATAGGCAACACCGGGGAGCTGTTTTTT	CASSLGQIGNTGELFF	NA	TRBV5-1	NA	TRBJ2-2
TGTGCCAGCAGTTTATTAAGGTGGAATGAGCAGTTCTTC	CASSLLRWNEQFF	NA	TRBV27	NA	TRBJ2-1
TGTGCCAGTAGTATGCGGACAGGGGCTTATGAAAAACTGTTTTTT	CASSMRTGAYEKLFF	NA	TRBV19	TRBD1	TRBJ1-4
TGTGCCAGCTCACCCTTGACACTGGGCGAGGGGGCTGAAGCTTTCTTT	CASSPLTLGEGAEAFF	few	TRBV18	NA	TRBJ1-1
TGTGCCACCAGCGGTGGGTGGGCGGGCAATGAGCAGTTCTTC	CATSGGWAGNEQFF	NA	TRBV15	NA	TRBJ2-1
TGTGCCAGCAGTGAAGAAGGTTTGGGTACTCTTTTTAGTTCCTATGGCTACACCTTC	CASSEEGLGTLFSSYGYTF	NA	TRBV6-1	NA	TRBJ1-2
TGTGCCAGCAGTCCTCGGACAGGGGGCTTGAACACTGAAGCTTTCTTT	CASSPRTGGLNTEAFF	NA	TRBV25-1	TRBD1	TRBJ1-1
TGTGCCAGCAGCTTTGGAAGCTCCTACGAGCAGTACTTC	CASSFGSSYEQYF	NA	TRBV5-4	NA	TRBJ2-7
TGTGCCAGCAGCAGGTACCAAGAGACCCAGTACTTC	CASSRYQETQYF	NA	TRBV7-2	NA	TRBJ2-5
TGCGCCAGCAGCTTGGAAGTCGTGGGAGGTACAGATACGCAGTATTTT	CASSLEVVGGTDTQYF	NA	TRBV5-1	NA	TRBJ2-3
TGTGCCAGCAGCTTAGTATATAGCGACTCGAAAAGGGGCTACGAGCAGTACTTC	CASSLVYSDSKRGYEQYF	NA	TRBV11-2	NA	TRBJ2-7
TGTGCCAGCAGCCCTAGCGGGAGCTCCTACAATGAGCAGTTCTTC	CASSPSGSSYNEQFF	NA	TRBV11-3	TRBD2	TRBJ2-1
TGTGCCAGCAGCTTAGAGGCGGGAGCCTCGTACGAGCAGTACTTC	CASSLEAGASYEQYF	NA	TRBV7-2	TRBD2	TRBJ2-7
TGTGCCAGCAGTTACTCGAAACCGTTCGAGGGGTACGGCTACACCTTC	CASSYSKPFEGYGYTF	NA	TRBV6-5	NA	TRBJ1-2
TGTGCCAGCAGCTCCCGTTACTTATCCGGATACAATGAGCAGTTCTTC	CASSSRYLSGYNEQFF	NA	TRBV5-6	NA	TRBJ2-1
TGTGCCAGCAGCGGGGACAGGGCCGAGACCCAGTACTTC	CASSGDRAETQYF	NA	TRBV9	TRBD1	TRBJ2-5
TGTGCCACACTTGGCCGGGACAGGGGTAATGGGCAGCCCCAGCATTTT	CATLGRDRGNGQPQHF	NA	TRBV11-3	TRBD1	TRBJ1-5
TGTGCCAGCAGTGCAGTGGGGGAGACCCAGTACTTC	CASSAVGETQYF	NA	TRBV27	NA	TRBJ2-5
TGCGCCAGCCGATTTGAGGGAGACTCTGGAAACACCATATATTTT	CASRFEGDSGNTIYF	NA	TRBV5-1	NA	TRBJ1-3
TGTGCCAGCAGCTCCCCGGTCGGAGAGCAGTTCTTC	CASSSPVGEQFF	NA	TRBV6-5	NA	TRBJ2-1
TGTGCCAGCAGCCCCAAAATTTCAACAGGGTCAGAGACCCAGTACTTC	CASSPKISTGSETQYF	NA	TRBV9	NA	TRBJ2-5
TGTGCCAGCAGCCCGCGACAGGGATGGGGCGGGGAGCTGTTTTTT	CASSPRQGWGGELFF	NA	TRBV9	TRBD1	TRBJ2-2
TGTGCCAGCAGTCGGGACAGGCTTATCTCTGGAAACACCATATATTTT	CASSRDRLISGNTIYF	NA	TRBV25-1	TRBD1	TRBJ1-3
TGTGCCAGCAGCGCAAGAGGACATACACAAGAGACCCAGTACTTC	CASSARGHTQETQYF	NA	TRBV2	NA	TRBJ2-5